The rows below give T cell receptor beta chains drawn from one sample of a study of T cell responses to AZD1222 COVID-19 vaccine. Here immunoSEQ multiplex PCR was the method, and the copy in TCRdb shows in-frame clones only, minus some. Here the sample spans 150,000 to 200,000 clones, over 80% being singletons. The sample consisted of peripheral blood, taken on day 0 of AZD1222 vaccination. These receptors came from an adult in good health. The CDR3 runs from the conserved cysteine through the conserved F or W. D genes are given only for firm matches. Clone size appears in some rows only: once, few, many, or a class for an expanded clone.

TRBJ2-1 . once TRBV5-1 TGCGCCAGCAGCTGGAACAGCTACAATGAGCAGTTCTTC CASSWNSYNEQFF
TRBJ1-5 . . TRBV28 TGTGCCAGCGGGCAGCTTAATCAGCCCCAGCATTTT CASGQLNQPQHF
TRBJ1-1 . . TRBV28 TGTGCCAGCAGTTTTGCGGGACGCTTTCTCACTGAAGCTTTCTTT CASSFAGRFLTEAFF
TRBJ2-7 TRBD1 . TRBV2 TGTGCCAGCAGTGAAGCGCCCCCGGGACAGCAGCAGTACTTC CASSEAPPGQQQYF
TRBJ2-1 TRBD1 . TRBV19 TGTGCCAGTAGTAATGGACAGGATTTGGGGGAGCAGTTCTTC CASSNGQDLGEQFF
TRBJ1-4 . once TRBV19 TGTGCCAGTAGTGGCCAGGGTGCAACTAATGAAAAACTGTTTTTT CASSGQGATNEKLFF
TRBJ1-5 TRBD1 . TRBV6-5 TGTGCCAGTAGGGGGCCCTATAGCAATCAGCCCCAGCATTTT CASRGPYSNQPQHF
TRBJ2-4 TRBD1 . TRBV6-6 TGTGCCAGCAGTTACTCGACAGGGGATACGCTAAACATTCAGTACTTC CASSYSTGDTLNIQYF
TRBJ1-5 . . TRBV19 TGTGCCAGTAGTCGACAGAAAAAACAGCCCCAGCATTTT CASSRQKKQPQHF
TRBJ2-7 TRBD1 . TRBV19 TGTGCCAGTCGCGGACAGGGGGCAGGCGAGCAGTACTTC CASRGQGAGEQYF
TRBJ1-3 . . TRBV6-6 TGTGCCAGCAGCCAAAGAATCTCTGGAAACACCATATATTTT CASSQRISGNTIYF
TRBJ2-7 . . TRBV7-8 TGTGCCAGCAAGCAGGGCCTGGCTAACGACGAGCAGTACTTC CASKQGLANDEQYF
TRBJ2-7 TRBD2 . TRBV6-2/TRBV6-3 TGTGCCAGCAGTTTCTTTACGGGAGCGGGGGGCGAGCAGTACTTC CASSFFTGAGGEQYF
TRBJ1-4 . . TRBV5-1 TGCGCCAGCAGCTCTGGGGGTTTCCAGGGAAGTGAAAAACTGTTTTTT CASSSGGFQGSEKLFF